This T cell receptor beta chain was observed in a study of regulatory T cells in long-lasting Graves disease. Construction of the TCR beta libraries employed iRepertoire HTBI primers in conjunction with Arm-PCR of CDR3 regions. In TCRdb, the multiplex PCR reads were re-called with MiXCR into one record per CDR3 protein. The sample shows roughly 300,000 distinct CDR3 sequences, around 19% of them seen only once. This clonotype was recorded a few times. Time point specified: persistent/refractory GD, antithyroid drugs over 5 years with positive TRAb. The TCR library used RNA extracted from PBMCs. V dropped 3 bases and J dropped 1 base, with 12 bases sitting between them. The length of the CDR3 is 14 residues. The V gene's germline CDR1 is GTSNPN and CDR2 SVGIG (reference sequence).

The rearrangement joins TRBV30 to TRBJ1-1; D is undetermined. Source: peripheral blood mononuclear cells (PBMCs), taken when the disease was refractory, from a patient treated with antithyroid drugs. This TCR was recovered from a female donor with Graves disease. The CDR3 loop reads CAWSRGAGNTEAFF. The DNA of the CDR3 is TGTGCCTGGAGCCGCGGCGCGGGGAACACTGAAGCTTTCTTT.